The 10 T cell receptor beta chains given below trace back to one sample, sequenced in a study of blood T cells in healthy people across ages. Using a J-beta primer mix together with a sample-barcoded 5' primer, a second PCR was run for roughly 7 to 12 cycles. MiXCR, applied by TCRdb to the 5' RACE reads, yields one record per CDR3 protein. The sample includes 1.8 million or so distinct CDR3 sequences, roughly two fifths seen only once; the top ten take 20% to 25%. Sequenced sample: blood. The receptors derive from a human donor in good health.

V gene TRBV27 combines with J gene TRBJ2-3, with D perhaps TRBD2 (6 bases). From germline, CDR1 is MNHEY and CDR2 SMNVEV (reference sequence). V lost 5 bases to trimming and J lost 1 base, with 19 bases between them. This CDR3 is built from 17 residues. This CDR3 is CASSPGPGSGGTDTQYF. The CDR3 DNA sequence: TGTGCCAGCAGTCCCGGGCCGGGCTCGGGGGGCACAGATACGCAGTATTTT.

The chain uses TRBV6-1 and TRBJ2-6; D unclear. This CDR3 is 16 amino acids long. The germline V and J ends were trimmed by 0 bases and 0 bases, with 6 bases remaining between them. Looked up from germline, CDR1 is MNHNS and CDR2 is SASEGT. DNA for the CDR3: TGTGCCAGCAGTGAAGCTACAGCCTCTGGGGCCAACGTCCTGACTTTC. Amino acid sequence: CASSEATASGANVLTF.

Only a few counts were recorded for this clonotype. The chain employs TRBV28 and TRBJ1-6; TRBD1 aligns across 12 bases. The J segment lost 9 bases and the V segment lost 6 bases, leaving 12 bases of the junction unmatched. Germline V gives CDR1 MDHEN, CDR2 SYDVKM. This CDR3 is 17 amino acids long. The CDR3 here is CASSGTGGLGESSPLHF. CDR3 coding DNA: TGTGCCAGCAGCGGGACAGGGGGCTTGGGGGAGAGTTCACCCCTCCACTTT.

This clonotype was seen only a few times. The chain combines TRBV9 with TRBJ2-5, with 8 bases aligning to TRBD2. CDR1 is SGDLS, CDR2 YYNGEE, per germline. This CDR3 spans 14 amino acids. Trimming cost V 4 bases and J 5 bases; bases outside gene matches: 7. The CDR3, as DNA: TGTGCCAGCAGCCCGGGGGGGGCCCTGGAGACCCAGTACTTC. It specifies CASSPGGALETQYF. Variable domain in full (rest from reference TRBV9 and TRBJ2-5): DSGVTQTPKHLITATGQRVTLRCSPRSGDLSVYWYQQSLDQGLQFLIQYYNGEERAKGNILERFSAQQFPDLHSELNLSSLELGDSALYFCASSPGGALETQYFGPGTRLLVL.

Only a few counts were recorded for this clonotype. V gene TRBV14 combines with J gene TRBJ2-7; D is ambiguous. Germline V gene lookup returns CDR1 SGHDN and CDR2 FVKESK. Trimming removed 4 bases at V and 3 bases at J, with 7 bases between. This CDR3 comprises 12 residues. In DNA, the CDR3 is TGTGCCAGCAGCCGGCAGAACTACGAGCAGTACTTC. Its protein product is CASSRQNYEQYF.

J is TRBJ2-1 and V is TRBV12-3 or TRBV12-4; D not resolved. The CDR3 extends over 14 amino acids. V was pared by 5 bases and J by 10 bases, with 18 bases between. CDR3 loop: CASSRHTRNYEQFF. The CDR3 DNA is TGTGCCAGCAGTAGACACACCCGAAACTACGAGCAGTTCTTC.

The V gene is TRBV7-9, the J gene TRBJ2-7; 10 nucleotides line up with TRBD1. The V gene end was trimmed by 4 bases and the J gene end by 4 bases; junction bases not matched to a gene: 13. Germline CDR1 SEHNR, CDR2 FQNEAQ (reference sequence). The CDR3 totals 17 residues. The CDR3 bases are TGTGCCAGCAGCTCCGGGAGTGAGGGACAGGGGAGTTACGAGCAGTACTTC. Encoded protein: CASSSGSEGQGSYEQYF.

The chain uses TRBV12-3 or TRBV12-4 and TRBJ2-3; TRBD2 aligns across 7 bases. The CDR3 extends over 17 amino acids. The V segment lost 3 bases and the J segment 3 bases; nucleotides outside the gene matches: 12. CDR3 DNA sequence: TGTGCCAGCAGTTTTCTTCGACTTGCGGGAGAAACAGATACGCAGTATTTT. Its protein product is CASSFLRLAGETDTQYF.

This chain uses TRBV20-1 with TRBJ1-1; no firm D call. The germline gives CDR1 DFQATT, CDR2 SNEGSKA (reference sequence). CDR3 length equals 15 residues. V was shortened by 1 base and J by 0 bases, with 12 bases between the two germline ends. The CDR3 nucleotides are TGCAGTGCTAGAGGTCACGTTAACATGAACACTGAAGCTTTCTTT. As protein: CSARGHVNMNTEAFF.

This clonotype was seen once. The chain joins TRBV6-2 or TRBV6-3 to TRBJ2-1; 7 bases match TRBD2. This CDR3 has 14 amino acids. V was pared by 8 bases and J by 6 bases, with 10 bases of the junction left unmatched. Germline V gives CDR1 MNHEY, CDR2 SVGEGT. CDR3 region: CASRFRDYLNEQFF. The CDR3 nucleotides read TGTGCCAGCCGCTTCCGGGACTACCTCAATGAGCAGTTCTTC.